One sample yielded the 4 T cell receptor beta chains listed below, sequenced in a study of shared clonotypes between healthy human individuals. The data were produced by immunoSEQ multiplex PCR, yet TCRdb's version contains in-frame clones alone and is incomplete. The sample holds about 380,000 clones, 96% seen once. Source material: memory CD8+ T cells sorted from blood. The subset denotes: CD45RO+ cells pooled with CCR7-negative TemRA cells. All receptors derive from a young man in good health.

The V call is TRBV10-1, the J call TRBJ2-1; 10 bases are a match to TRBD2. CDR1 and CDR2 from the germline V gene are WNHNN and SYGVQD (reference sequence). J lost 2 bases, V lost 2 bases, and 0 bases had no gene match. The CDR3 covers 15 residues. DNA for the CDR3: TGCGCCAGCAGTGAGGGGACTAGCGCCTACAATGAGCAGTTCTTC. This translates into CASSEGTSAYNEQFF.

The rearrangement links TRBV10-3 to TRBJ1-1; D not resolved. The CDR3 loop spans 11 amino acids. Germline V gene lookup returns CDR1 ENHRY and CDR2 SYGVKD. Trimming took off 7 bases at V and 3 bases at J, with 6 bases between the two ends. CDR3 sequence (DNA): TGTGCCATCAAGGAGCACACTGAAGCTTTCTTT. It translates to CAIKEHTEAFF.

The genes are TRBV5-1 and TRBJ2-2, with TRBD1 matching over 7 bases. V was clipped by 1 base and J by 7 bases; unmatched bases: 4. The CDR3 is 14 residues long. From germline, CDR1 is SGHRS and CDR2 YFSETQ. The CDR3 nucleotides read TGCGCCAGCAGCTTGATAGCAGGGGGCGGGGAGCTGTTTTTT. Amino acid sequence: CASSLIAGGGELFF.

This chain links TRBV20-1 with TRBJ1-5; D not resolved. V shed 0 bases and J shed 3 bases, with 0 bases lying between them. The CDR3 has 11 residues. Germline-derived CDR1 and CDR2 are DFQATT and SNEGSKA (reference sequence). The CDR3 loop reads CSARDNQPQHF. For the CDR3, the DNA is TGCAGTGCTAGAGACAATCAGCCCCAGCATTTT.